This T cell receptor (beta chain) emerged from a study of technical replicates of blood from a few donors. CDR3 length: 15 residues. Germline lookup yields CDR1 MNHEY and CDR2 SVGAGI. Trimming took off 5 bases at V and 11 bases at J, with 21 bases between the two ends. The assay was immunoSEQ multiplex PCR, and TCRdb's table has in-frame clones only and misses some. The profile shows 60,000 to 85,000 clones, around 96% of them singletons. The source of this sequence is a human donor in good health. The material sequenced was T cells isolated from PBMCs. V is TRBV6-5 and J is TRBJ1-4; D possibly corresponds to TRBD1 (5 bases). The CDR3 DNA is TGTGCCAGCAGTAATGGGGGGGACCTGAGATGGAAACTGTTTTTT. It specifies CASSNGGDLRWKLFF.